One and the same sample provided the 8 T cell receptor beta chains below, sequenced in a study of molecular identifiers for immune sequencing clone quantification. Each CDR3 protein is one row after TCRdb ran MiXCR on the PCR reads. There are around 100,000 distinct CDR3 sequences in the sample; around a third occur only once, and 4% to 5% lies in the top ten. Sequenced material: naive CD8+ T cells from blood, with Jurkat cell RNA spiked in. The subset: FACS-sorted CD8+CD4-CCR7+CD45RA+ naive T cells. The origin of the receptors is a human donor in good health. Some libraries in this study had Jurkat cell RNA spiked in.

As concerns this clonotype: It may be a read error: a sequence one base away is much more abundant. The chain uses TRBV28 and TRBJ1-1; possible D gene TRBD1, 5 bases. Germline CDR1 is MDHEN and CDR2 is SYDVKM. The CDR3 sequence is 12 residues long. CDR3 protein: CASSYRGGEAIF. DNA for the CDR3: TGTGCCAGCAGCTATAGGGGAGGAGAAGCTATCTTT.

This clonotype was detected many times. V and J are TRBV7-6 and TRBJ2-5; possible D gene TRBD2, 6 bases. The CDR3 is made up of 13 amino acids. The V end lost 5 bases, the J end lost 2 bases, and 9 bases lay between the germline ends. Germline lookup yields CDR1 SGHVS and CDR2 FNYEAQ. For the CDR3, the DNA is TGTGCCAGCAGCCCGGGACTGCAAGAGACCCAGTACTTC. Its translation is CASSPGLQETQYF.

Turning to this clonotype: A read error may explain this, as a much larger clone is one base away. This chain links TRBV28 with TRBJ2-3; D is unclear. The CDR3 length is 14 residues. Germline assignment: CDR1 MDHEN and CDR2 SYDVKM. The CDR3 loop is CASSLNVSSDTQCF. In DNA, the CDR3 is TGTGCCAGCAGTTTAAATGTATCTTCAGATACGCAGTGTTTT.

The chain recombines TRBV4-2 with TRBJ2-4; D remains ambiguous. Per germline, CDR1 LGHNA and CDR2 YNFKEQ. The CDR3 covers 12 residues. The germline V and J ends were trimmed by 3 bases and 5 bases, with 5 bases remaining between them. The CDR3 is CASSQVQNIQYF. The CDR3 DNA reads as TGTGCCAGCAGCCAGGTCCAAAACATTCAGTACTTC.

This clonotype was counted only a few times. The rearrangement joins TRBV3-1 to TRBJ2-2, with TRBD2 matching over 10 bases. Germline V gene lookup returns CDR1 LGHDT and CDR2 YNNKEL (reference sequence). The V gene end was trimmed by 0 bases and the J gene end by 3 bases; junction bases not matched to a gene: 7. This CDR3 is 18 amino acids long. CDR3 amino acids: CASSQDKASGSYTGELFF. The DNA of the CDR3 is TGTGCCAGCAGCCAAGATAAGGCTAGCGGGAGTTACACCGGGGAGCTGTTTTTT.

This clonotype was counted between two and nine times. The gene calls are TRBV7-9 and TRBJ2-1; D gene uncertain. The CDR3 totals 11 residues. In germline, CDR1 is SEHNR, CDR2 FQNEAQ (reference sequence). Between the trimmed V and J ends, which lost 2 bases and 6 bases, there was a span of 2 bases. CDR3 in amino acids: CASSLPNEQFF. The CDR3 DNA sequence: TGTGCCAGCAGCTTACCCAATGAGCAGTTCTTC.

For this clonotype: This clone may be a read error of a much larger clone one base away. The rearrangement uses TRBV7-6 and TRBJ2-3, with D unresolved. The ends were cut back, 2 bases at V and 6 bases at J, with 6 bases in the middle. Germline CDR1 is SGHVS and CDR2 is FNYEAQ. The CDR3 spans 12 residues. The CDR3 spells CASSLMTDTQYF. For the CDR3, the DNA is TGTGCCAGCAGCTTAATGACGGATACGCAGTATTTT.

The chain links TRBV9 to TRBJ2-2, with D possibly being TRBD1 (5 bases). V was cut by 4 bases and J by 2 bases, with 12 bases left in between. Germline CDR1 and CDR2: SGDLS and YYNGEE. The CDR3 totals 15 residues. The CDR3 spells CASSSWGSNTGELFF. As DNA, the CDR3 is TGTGCCAGCAGCTCATGGGGCAGTAACACCGGGGAGCTGTTTTTT. Together with reference TRBV9 and TRBJ2-2, the CDR3 gives the full variable domain: DSGVTQTPKHLITATGQRVTLRCSPRSGDLSVYWYQQSLDQGLQFLIQYYNGEERAKGNILERFSAQQFPDLHSELNLSSLELGDSALYFCASSSWGSNTGELFFGEGSRLTVL.